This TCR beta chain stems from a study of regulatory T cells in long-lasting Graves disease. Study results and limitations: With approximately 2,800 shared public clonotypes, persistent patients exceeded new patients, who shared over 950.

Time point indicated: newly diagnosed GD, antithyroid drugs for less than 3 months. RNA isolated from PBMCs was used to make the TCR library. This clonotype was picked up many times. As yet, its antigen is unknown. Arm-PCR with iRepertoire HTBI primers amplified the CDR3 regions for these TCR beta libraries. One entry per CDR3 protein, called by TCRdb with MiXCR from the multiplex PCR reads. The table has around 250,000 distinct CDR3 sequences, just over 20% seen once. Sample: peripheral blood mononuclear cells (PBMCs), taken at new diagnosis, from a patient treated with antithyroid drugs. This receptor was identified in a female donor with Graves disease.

This CDR3 reads CASSLVGQGEGNTEAFF. The DNA for the CDR3 is TGTGCCAGCAGCTTAGTAGGGCAGGGGGAAGGGAACACTGAAGCTTTCTTT. The chain recombines TRBV7-9 with TRBJ1-1; 7 bases are a match to TRBD1. Looked up from germline, CDR1 is SEHNR and CDR2 is FQNEAQ (reference sequence). The CDR3 is 17 residues long. Trimming cost V 1 base and J 1 base; bases outside gene matches: 9.